This T cell receptor beta chain was observed in a study of shared clonotypes between healthy human individuals. On the study more broadly: Each donor contributed plates that comprised three CD4 naive, three CD4 memory, two CD8 naive and one CD8 memory.

When replicate PCRs were run on sorted subsets, they used 200 to 250 ng DNA, about 30,000 T cell genomes. Libraries were prepared by immunoSEQ multiplex PCR; TCRdb keeps only in-frame clonotypes and omits some of them. The sample yields 650,000 to 700,000 clones, about 90% seen once. Adults of Caucasian background living in Nashville, Tennessee made up all donors. The CDR3 is made up of 16 amino acids. V shed 6 bases and J 3 bases; nucleotides not matched to a gene: 6. CDR1 SQVTM and CDR2 ANQGSEA come from the germline V gene. The TCR originated in a man aged 18 to 30 in good health. Some clones in this sample may be carry-over from other donors' samples. The sequenced material came from memory CD8+ T cells from PBMCs. The subset denotes: CD45RO+ cells pooled with CCR7-negative TemRA cells. V gene TRBV29-1 combines with J gene TRBJ2-3; 16 nucleotides line up with TRBD2. In nucleotides, the CDR3 is TGCAGCGTCCTCAGGGGACTAGCGGGAGGGACAGATACGCAGTATTTT. This gives the protein CSVLRGLAGGTDTQYF.